This is a list of T cell receptor beta chains from one sample in a study of CD8 T cells in Susac syndrome. TCRdb re-analysed the immunoSEQ multiplex PCR reads in MiXCR, keeping a single row per CDR3 protein. The sample contains some 260,000 distinct CDR3 sequences, about 85% of which appear only once. Material for sequencing was CD8+ T cells from PBMCs. The receptors originated from a human donor with multiple sclerosis. Both conserved end residues are part of each CDR3. The D gene is left open where the match is weak. Clone size is given for some rows only: seen once, a few or many times, or a class if the clone is expanded.

TRBD1	TRBV4-1	-	TRBJ1-5	TGCGCCAGCAGCCAAGGACAGGGGAGCAATCAGCCCCAGCATTTT	CASSQGQGSNQPQHF
TRBD1	TRBV28	-	TRBJ2-5	TGTGCCAGCAGTTTATATGCAGGGGGAGACGGGGAGACCCAGTACTTC	CASSLYAGGDGETQYF
TRBD1	TRBV7-9	-	TRBJ2-2	TGTGCCAGCAGCGTGCAAGGGACAGGGGCGGCCACCGGGGAGCTGTTTTTT	CASSVQGTGAATGELFF
-	TRBV9	-	TRBJ2-1	TGTGCCAGCAGCTTACCGGGACAAAGGGGATCCTACAATGAGCAGTTCTTC	CASSLPGQRGSYNEQFF
-	TRBV18	-	TRBJ2-2	TGTGCCAGCTCACCCACGACGCGAACCGGGGAGCTGTTTTTT	CASSPTTRTGELFF
-	TRBV6-2/TRBV6-3	-	TRBJ2-5	TGTGCCACCAGAGGGGCCCAAGAGACCCAGTACTTC	CATRGAQETQYF
TRBD2	TRBV27	few	TRBJ2-5	TGTGCCAGCAGTTTTTCTAGCGGGAGGGAGACCCAGTACTTC	CASSFSSGRETQYF
-	TRBV27	-	TRBJ2-1	TGTGCCAGCAGTTTACACTGGAAGTACAATGAGCAGTTCTTC	CASSLHWKYNEQFF
TRBD2	TRBV4-2	-	TRBJ2-1	TGTGCCAGCAGCCGCGGGGCGGGAGTAGGGCATGAGCAGTTCTTC	CASSRGAGVGHEQFF
-	TRBV2	-	TRBJ2-7	TGTGCCAGCGGCCCCCAGGCGCAGTACTTC	CASGPQAQYF
-	TRBV6-5	-	TRBJ1-2	TGTGCCAGCAGTTACCGGGTGAGGGCGCGGGGCTATGGCTACACCTTC	CASSYRVRARGYGYTF
-	TRBV7-6	-	TRBJ2-1	TGTGCCAGCAGCTTAGTCGGGCTCAACAATGAGCAGTTCTTC	CASSLVGLNNEQFF
TRBD2	TRBV11-3	-	TRBJ2-1	TGTGCCAGCAGCCCGAGGCCGGGACTAGCGGACTACAATGAGCAGTTCTTC	CASSPRPGLADYNEQFF
-	TRBV5-1	-	TRBJ1-1	TGCGCCAGCAGCTTGAACAGCTTTATGAACACTGAAGCTTTCTTT	CASSLNSFMNTEAFF
-	TRBV14	-	TRBJ2-7	TGTGCCAGCAGCCAAGATCCGGCCGTGGGCAGCGAGCAGTACTTC	CASSQDPAVGSEQYF
-	TRBV10-3	-	TRBJ1-2	TGTGCCATCAACGGGGGCCCCTATGGCTACACCTTC	CAINGGPYGYTF
TRBD1	TRBV7-9	-	TRBJ2-1	TGTGCCAGCAGCCCAGAGACAGGGGATAAGTACAATGAGCAGTTCTTC	CASSPETGDKYNEQFF
TRBD2	TRBV28	-	TRBJ2-7	TGTGCCAGCAGTTGGGGACTAGCGGGCCGAGGCTCCTACGAGCAGTACTTC	CASSWGLAGRGSYEQYF
TRBD2	TRBV6-5	-	TRBJ2-1	TGTGCCAGCAGTTACGTGCCTAGCGGGTCCTCTGAGCAGTTCTTC	CASSYVPSGSSEQFF
-	TRBV11-2	once	TRBJ2-1	TGTGCCAGCAGCCCCCTTAGCGATGAGCAGTTCTTC	CASSPLSDEQFF
-	TRBV27	-	TRBJ2-5	TGTGCCAGCAGAAGGCCGTACCAAGAGACCCAGTACTTC	CASRRPYQETQYF
-	TRBV5-1	-	TRBJ1-5	TGTGCCAGCAGTTTTGAGGGCGGCAATCAGCCCCAGCATTTT	CASSFEGGNQPQHF
-	TRBV20-1	-	TRBJ2-1	TGCAGTGCCCTGCCCCTTATTCTCAGCTCCTACAATGAGCAGTTCTTC	CSALPLILSSYNEQFF
TRBD2	TRBV9	once	TRBJ2-7	TGTGCCAGCAACGGGGGACTAGCGGGAGGCTACGAGCAGTACTTC	CASNGGLAGGYEQYF
TRBD2	TRBV5-5	-	TRBJ2-3	TGTGCCAGCAGCTTCGGACTAGCGGGGCTCTTATCCCCCGCAGATACGCAGTATTTT	CASSFGLAGLLSPADTQYF
TRBD2	TRBV20-1	once	TRBJ2-1	TGCAGTGCTCAGACTAGCGGTACTGCTTACAATGAGCAGTTCTTC	CSAQTSGTAYNEQFF
TRBD2	TRBV6-5	-	TRBJ2-7	TGTGCCAGCAGTTACGAACTAGCGGGAGCGGGTGAGCAGTACTTC	CASSYELAGAGEQYF
-	TRBV27	-	TRBJ1-2	TGTGCCAGCAGTCCCCTACAGGGTCCGATGGAGGGCTACACCTTC	CASSPLQGPMEGYTF
-	TRBV5-1	-	TRBJ2-7	TGCGCCAGCAGCGTGATATCCCGGGACACCTACGAGCAGTACTTC	CASSVISRDTYEQYF
TRBD1	TRBV3-1	few	TRBJ2-7	TGTGCCAGCAGCCTTCGCAAGACAGGGGCGTACGAGCAGTACTTC	CASSLRKTGAYEQYF
-	TRBV13	-	TRBJ2-7	TGTGCCAGCAGCCCCGGGCGGGCTTCCTACGAGCAGTACTTC	CASSPGRASYEQYF
-	TRBV4-1	once	TRBJ2-7	TGCGCCAGCAGCCAAGTTGCCCCCCCGGGGGCCCCCTACGAGCAGTACTTC	CASSQVAPPGAPYEQYF
-	TRBV27	-	TRBJ1-4	TGTGCCAGCAGTCCACAACCCGGGACAAGATATAATGAAAAACTGTTTTTT	CASSPQPGTRYNEKLFF
-	TRBV9	few	TRBJ2-1	TGTGCCAGCAGCGCCCAAGGTCGGCGGGACTACAATGAGCAGTTCTTC	CASSAQGRRDYNEQFF
-	TRBV15	once	TRBJ2-3	TGTGCCACCAGCCAAAGGACGGCGCAAGCGGGTAGCACAGATACGCAGTATTTT	CATSQRTAQAGSTDTQYF
-	TRBV29-1	once	TRBJ2-3	TGCAGCCCCCGATCGGAGGGGCCCACAGATACGCAGTATTTT	CSPRSEGPTDTQYF
TRBD1	TRBV5-1	-	TRBJ2-2	TGCGCCAGCAGAGGGGGACAGACTTATACCGGGGAGCTGTTTTTT	CASRGGQTYTGELFF
-	TRBV3-1	few	TRBJ2-7	TGTGCCAGCAGCCAGGGGGACTCCCTCTACGAGCAGTACTTC	CASSQGDSLYEQYF
-	TRBV27	-	TRBJ1-5	TGTGCCACCCGGGTCGTGGGGAGCAATCAGCCCCAGCATTTT	CATRVVGSNQPQHF
-	TRBV28	-	TRBJ1-2	TGTGCCAGCAGTTTTATTGAAGGACCGGCGTATGGCTACACCTTC	CASSFIEGPAYGYTF
-	TRBV28	once	TRBJ2-3	TGTGCCAGCAGTCGGGAGCATTCCACAGATACGCAGTATTTT	CASSREHSTDTQYF